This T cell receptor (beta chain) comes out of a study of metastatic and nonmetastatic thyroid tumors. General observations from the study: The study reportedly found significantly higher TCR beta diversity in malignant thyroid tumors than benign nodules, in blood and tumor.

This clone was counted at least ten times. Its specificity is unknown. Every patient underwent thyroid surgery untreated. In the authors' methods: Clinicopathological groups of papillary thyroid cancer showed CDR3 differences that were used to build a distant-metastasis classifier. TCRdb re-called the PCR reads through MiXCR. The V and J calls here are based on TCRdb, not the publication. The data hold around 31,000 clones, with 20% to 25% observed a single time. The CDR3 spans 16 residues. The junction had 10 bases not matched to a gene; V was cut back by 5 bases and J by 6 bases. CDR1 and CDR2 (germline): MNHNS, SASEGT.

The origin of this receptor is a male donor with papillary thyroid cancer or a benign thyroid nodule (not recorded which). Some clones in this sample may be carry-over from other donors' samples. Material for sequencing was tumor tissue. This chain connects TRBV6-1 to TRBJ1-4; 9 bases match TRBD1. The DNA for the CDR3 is TGTGCCAGCAGTCGGGCTCTGACAGGGGGGCATGAAAAACTGTTTTTT. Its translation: CASSRALTGGHEKLFF.